This TCR beta chain was profiled in a study of CD8+ T cells in alopecia areata. Turning to the study itself: Tofacitinib was taken orally by treated patients, and the dose was 5 to 10 mg twice daily.

V was trimmed by 1 base and J by 8 bases, leaving 4 bases between them. The CDR3 covers 11 residues. Germline V CDR1 and CDR2: SGHNT, YYREEE (reference sequence). Alopecia areata patients had lesional scalp punch biopsies and peripheral blood taken from them. TCR sequencing used cDNA made by reverse transcription of extracted RNA. This table comes from immunoSEQ multiplex PCR, and its TCRdb copy is limited to in-frame clones, with some not included. The sample carries about 11,000 clones, 61% recorded once. The specimen was skin. The rearrangement joins TRBV5-4 to TRBJ2-1; D uncertain. This receptor was obtained from a human donor with alopecia areata. The CDR3 region is CASSLFHEQFF. The CDR3 region has the DNA TGTGCCAGCAGCTTGTTCCATGAGCAGTTCTTC.